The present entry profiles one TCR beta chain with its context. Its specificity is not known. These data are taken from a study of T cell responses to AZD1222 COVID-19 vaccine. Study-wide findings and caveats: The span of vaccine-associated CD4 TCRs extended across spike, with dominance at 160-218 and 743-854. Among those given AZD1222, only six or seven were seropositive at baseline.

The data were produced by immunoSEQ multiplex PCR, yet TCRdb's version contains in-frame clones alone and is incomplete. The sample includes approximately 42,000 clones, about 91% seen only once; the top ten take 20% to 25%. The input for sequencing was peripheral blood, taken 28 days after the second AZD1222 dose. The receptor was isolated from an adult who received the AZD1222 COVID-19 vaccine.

The CDR3 is CASSWLGTSAGSGDTQYF. The CDR3 DNA follows: TGTGCCAGCAGCTGGCTCGGGACTAGCGCAGGGAGCGGAGATACGCAGTATTTT. The V call is TRBV7-9, the J call TRBJ2-3; TRBD2 agrees at 10 bases. Germline trimming cut 4 bases from V and 5 bases from J; bases unmatched to any gene: 15. CDR1 SEHNR and CDR2 FQNEAQ come from the germline V gene (reference sequence). There are 18 residues in the CDR3.